This T cell receptor (beta chain) is drawn from a study of control samples from healthy donors and cancer patients. The CDR3 runs to 12 residues. V lost 0 bases and J lost 11, with 8 bases in between. The germline gives CDR1 LNHDA, CDR2 SQIVND (reference sequence). Using immunoSEQ multiplex PCR, the repertoire was profiled, and TCRdb retains in-frame clones only, with some absent. The sample includes approximately 150,000 clones, about 91% of them seen just once. Sequencing was carried out using blood. The rearrangement joins TRBV19 to TRBJ1-5; D call uncertain. The TCR was taken from a woman in her thirties or forties in good health. In DNA form, the CDR3 reads TGTGCCAGTAGTATAGAAGGTGTGGCCCAGCATTTT. Translated, it gives CASSIEGVAQHF.